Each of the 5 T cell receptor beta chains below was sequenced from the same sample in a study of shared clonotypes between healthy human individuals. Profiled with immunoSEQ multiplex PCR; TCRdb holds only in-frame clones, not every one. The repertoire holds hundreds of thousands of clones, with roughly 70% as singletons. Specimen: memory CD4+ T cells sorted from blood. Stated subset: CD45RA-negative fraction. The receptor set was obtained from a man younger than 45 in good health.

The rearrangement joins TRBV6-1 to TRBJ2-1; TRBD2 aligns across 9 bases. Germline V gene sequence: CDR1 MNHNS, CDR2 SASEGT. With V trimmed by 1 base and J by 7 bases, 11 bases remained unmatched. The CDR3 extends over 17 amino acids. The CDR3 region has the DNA TGTGCCAGCAGTGAAGGGGTTGGCGGGAGGGGAAAAAATGAGCAGTTCTTC. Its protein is CASSEGVGGRGKNEQFF.

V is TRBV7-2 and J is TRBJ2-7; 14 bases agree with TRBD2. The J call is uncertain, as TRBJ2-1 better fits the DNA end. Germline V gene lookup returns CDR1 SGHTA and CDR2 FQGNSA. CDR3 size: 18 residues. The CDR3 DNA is TGTGCCAGCAGCTTAGAGGGGACTAGCGGGAGACACTACAATGAGCAGTTCTTC. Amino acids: CASSLEGTSGRHYNEQFF.

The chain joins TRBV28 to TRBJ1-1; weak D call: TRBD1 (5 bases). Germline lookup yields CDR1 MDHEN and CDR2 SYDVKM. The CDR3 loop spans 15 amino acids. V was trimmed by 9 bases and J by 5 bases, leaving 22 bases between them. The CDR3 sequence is CASFTGAPSGTEAFF. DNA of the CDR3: TGTGCCAGTTTCACCGGGGCTCCCTCGGGTACTGAAGCTTTCTTT.

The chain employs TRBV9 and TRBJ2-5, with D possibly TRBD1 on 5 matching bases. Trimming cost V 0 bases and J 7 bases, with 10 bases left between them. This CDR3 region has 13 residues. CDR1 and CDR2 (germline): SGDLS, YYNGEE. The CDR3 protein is CASSVDSGMTQYF. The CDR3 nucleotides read TGTGCCAGCAGCGTAGATTCAGGGATGACCCAGTACTTC.

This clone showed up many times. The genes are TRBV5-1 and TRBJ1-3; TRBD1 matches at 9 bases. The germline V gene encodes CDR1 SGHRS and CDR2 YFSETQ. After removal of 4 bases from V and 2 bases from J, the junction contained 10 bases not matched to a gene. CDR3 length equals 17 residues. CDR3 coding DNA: TGCGCCAGCAGCCCCGGGACAGGGTCTGTCCCTGGAAACACCATATATTTT. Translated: CASSPGTGSVPGNTIYF.